Listed here are 31 T cell receptor beta chains from one sample, sequenced in a study of T cell clones after liver transplantation. The protocol was immunoSEQ multiplex PCR, while the TCRdb copy is restricted to in-frame clones and leaves out a portion. Among 95,000 to 110,000 clones, 80% to 85% were seen once, and the ten largest hold approximately 0.93%. The sample here was CD4+ T cells from blood, taken before liver transplant. The receptor source for this set is a human donor who received a liver transplant.

The V and J genes are TRBV15 and TRBJ2-5, with D maybe TRBD2 (6 bases). Germline assignment: CDR1 LNHNV and CDR2 YYDKDF (reference sequence). V was cut by 8 bases and J by 4 bases, with 11 bases left in between. CDR3 length: 12 residues. The CDR3 loop reads CATQRRAETQYF. The DNA of the CDR3 is TGTGCCACCCAACGGAGGGCAGAGACCCAGTACTTC. Full variable domain (remainder filled in from reference TRBV15 and TRBJ2-5): DAMVIQNPRYQVTQFGKPVTLSCSQTLNHNVMYWYQQKSSQAPKLLFHYYDKDFNNEADTPDNFQSRRPNTSFCFLDIRSPGLGDTAMYLCATQRRAETQYFGPGTRLLVL.

CDR3 loop: CASSLFTSGGFIEQFF. In nucleotides, the CDR3 is TGTGCCAGCAGTTTATTCACTAGCGGGGGTTTTATTGAGCAGTTCTTC. The V call is TRBV28, the J call TRBJ2-1, with TRBD2 matching 11 bases. The CDR3 consists of 16 residues. V lost 1 base and J lost 9; bases outside the gene matches: 8. Germline lookup yields CDR1 MDHEN and CDR2 SYDVKM.

The chain joins TRBV19 to TRBJ1-1; D is possibly TRBD1 (6 bases). In germline, CDR1 is LNHDA, CDR2 SQIVND (reference sequence). V lost 6 bases to trimming and J lost 1 base, with 12 bases between them. This CDR3 is built from 14 residues. This CDR3 is CASRWTGQNTEAFF. DNA for the CDR3: TGTGCCAGTAGGTGGACGGGACAGAACACTGAAGCTTTCTTT.

The chain recombines TRBV6-1 with TRBJ1-5; D remains ambiguous. The CDR3 consists of 15 residues. Germline CDR1 and CDR2: MNHNS and SASEGT. Trimming removed 5 bases at V and 0 bases at J, with 11 bases between. The CDR3 DNA follows: TGTGCCAGCAGTTCCGCGACTAATAGCAATCAGCCCCAGCATTTT. Its translation: CASSSATNSNQPQHF.

This chain joins TRBV11-2 and TRBJ1-6; no clear D gene. The CDR3 is 15 residues long. Germline V gene lookup returns CDR1 SGHAT and CDR2 FQNNGV. V gave up 1 base and J gave up 11 bases, with 15 bases separating them. CDR3 region: CASSLGAGQLTPLHF. DNA of the CDR3: TGTGCCAGCAGCTTAGGGGCTGGCCAGCTAACACCCCTCCACTTT.

This clone was counted between two and nine times. This chain connects TRBV28 to TRBJ1-2; D remains ambiguous. V was clipped by 6 bases and J by 1 base, with 12 bases between them. The CDR3 runs to 14 residues. The germline V gene encodes CDR1 MDHEN and CDR2 SYDVKM. The CDR3 DNA sequence: TGTGCCAGCAGCCTAAGTAGGATTAACTATGGCTACACCTTC. Protein: CASSLSRINYGYTF.

V and J are TRBV6-6 and TRBJ2-1; perhaps TRBD1 as D (5 bases). Germline CDR1 and CDR2: MNHNY and SVGAGI (reference sequence). The ends were cut back, 5 bases at V and 10 bases at J, with 12 bases in the middle. CDR3 length: 12 residues. The CDR3 nucleotides are TGTGCCAGCAGTATTTCAGGGTGGGAGCAGTTCTTC. This codes for CASSISGWEQFF.

The chain has TRBV19 and TRBJ1-5; D perhaps matches TRBD1 (6 bases). The CDR3 length is 13 residues. Germline CDR1 reads LNHDA; CDR2 reads SQIVND (reference sequence). V lost 6 bases and J 5 bases, leaving 11 bases between the germline ends. CDR3 sequence (DNA): TGTGCCAGTAGCCTCAGGGGTGATCAGCCCCAGCATTTT. This codes for CASSLRGDQPQHF.

CDR3 in amino acids: CAIRRGSESTGELFF. CDR3 sequence (DNA): TGTGCCATCAGGAGGGGGTCGGAGAGCACCGGGGAGCTGTTTTTT. The rearrangement links TRBV10-3 to TRBJ2-2; possible D gene TRBD1, 6 bases. The CDR3 has 15 amino acids. Germline V CDR1 and CDR2: ENHRY, SYGVKD. V lost 6 bases and J lost 4, with 15 bases in between.

The chain joins TRBV6-5 to TRBJ2-7; TRBD1 matches 7 bases. Unmatched junction bases numbered 10, after V lost 7 bases and J lost 7 bases. Germline CDR1 reads MNHEY; CDR2 reads SVGAGI. This CDR3 region has 13 residues. The CDR3 here is CASKHRDRDEQYF. In nucleotides, the CDR3 is TGTGCCAGCAAACACCGGGACAGAGATGAGCAGTACTTC.

As for this clone: A read error may produce the germline difference seen at one junction end. The chain uses TRBV5-6 and TRBJ2-5; TRBD1 might be the D (6 bases). There are 13 residues in the CDR3. Per the germline V gene, CDR1 is SGHDT and CDR2 is YYEEEE. CDR3 loop: CASSFRKTGPGDF. CDR3 nucleotide sequence: TGTGCCAGCAGCTTCAGGAAGACAGGCCCAGGGGACTTC.

The chain carries TRBV11-2 and TRBJ1-5, with 9 bases matching TRBD1. The ends lost 5 bases at V and 7 bases at J; junction bases unmatched: 3. This CDR3 comprises 13 residues. Per germline, CDR1 SGHAT and CDR2 FQNNGV. The CDR3: CASSRDRAQPQHF. DNA of the CDR3: TGTGCCAGCAGCCGGGACAGGGCCCAGCCCCAGCATTTT.

This clone was seen a handful of times. The chain has TRBV28 and TRBJ1-2; a weak D match, TRBD1 (5 bases). The CDR3 covers 13 residues. CDR1 is MDHEN, CDR2 SYDVKM, per germline. Trimming removed 7 bases from V and 8 bases from J, with 17 bases in between. DNA for the CDR3: TGTGCCAGCACTCCGGACGGGGCTAGAGGCTACACCTTC. The encoded protein is CASTPDGARGYTF.

The chain joins TRBV10-1 to TRBJ2-3; TRBD2 matches 8 bases. CDR1 and CDR2 (germline): WNHNN, SYGVQD (reference sequence). Trimming took 0 bases from V and 6 from J; bases not matched to a gene: 11. This CDR3 has 17 residues. CDR3 region: CASSESIGRASGDTQYF. DNA for the CDR3: TGCGCCAGCAGTGAGTCTATCGGGAGGGCCTCGGGGGATACGCAGTATTTT.

This clone was counted only a few times. The chain joins TRBV28 to TRBJ2-7; TRBD2 agrees at 9 bases. Losses at the gene ends were 4 bases for V and 7 bases for J; bases not matched to a gene: 14. This CDR3 comprises 16 residues. The germline CDR1 and CDR2 sequences are MDHEN and SYDVKM. The CDR3 nucleotides read TGTGCCAGCAGTTCCCCAGGCGGGAGGGCCCTCGGGGAGCAGTACTTC. Amino acids: CASSSPGGRALGEQYF. Using reference TRBV28 and TRBJ2-7 for the parts outside the CDR3, the full variable domain is DVKVTQSSRYLVKRTGEKVFLECVQDMDHENMFWYRQDPGLGLRLIYFSYDVKMKEKGDIPEGYSVSREKKERFSLILESASTNQTSMYLCASSSPGGRALGEQYFGPGTRLTVT.

The chain is built from TRBV28 and TRBJ2-7, with 7 bases that match TRBD1. V lost 5 bases and J lost 4; bases outside the gene matches: 17. The CDR3 runs to 17 residues. CDR1 and CDR2 (germline): MDHEN, SYDVKM. The chain's CDR3 is CASSRGQVGSWRYEQYF. The CDR3 DNA reads as TGTGCCAGCAGTCGCGGACAGGTTGGATCGTGGAGGTACGAGCAGTACTTC. Full variable domain (remainder filled in from reference TRBV28 and TRBJ2-7): DVKVTQSSRYLVKRTGEKVFLECVQDMDHENMFWYRQDPGLGLRLIYFSYDVKMKEKGDIPEGYSVSREKKERFSLILESASTNQTSMYLCASSRGQVGSWRYEQYFGPGTRLTVT.

In its sample, this clone was seen once. The chain couples TRBV18 to TRBJ2-7; TRBD2 aligns across 7 bases. Looked up from germline, CDR1 is KGHSH and CDR2 is LQKENI. CDR3 size: 13 residues. With 2 bases clipped from V and 4 bases from J, the junction kept 2 bases outside the gene matches. This CDR3 reads CASSPGGVYEQYF. In DNA, the CDR3 is TGTGCCAGCTCACCAGGGGGGGTTTACGAGCAGTACTTC.

V usage is TRBV25-1 and J usage is TRBJ2-6; D is tentatively TRBD1 or TRBD2 (7 bases each). Germline V gene data show CDR1 as MGHDK and CDR2 as SYGVNS. The germline V and J ends were trimmed by 4 bases and 4 bases, with 14 bases remaining between them. The CDR3 is 16 residues long. CDR3: CASSAQGGVGANVLTF. The CDR3 bases are TGTGCCAGCAGTGCGCAGGGGGGGGTAGGGGCCAACGTCCTGACTTTC.

The rearrangement links TRBV6-6 to TRBJ2-3, with 7 bases aligning to TRBD2. Germline V gene sequence: CDR1 MNHNY, CDR2 SVGAGI (reference sequence). With 8 bases clipped from V and 2 bases from J, the junction kept 13 bases outside the gene matches. The CDR3 contains 16 residues. The CDR3 spells CASGKWASGNTDTQYF. In DNA form, the CDR3 reads TGTGCCAGCGGAAAATGGGCTAGCGGCAACACAGATACGCAGTATTTT.

The chain uses TRBV5-1 and TRBJ2-1; 15 nucleotides align to TRBD2. Germline V lookup: CDR1 SGHRS, CDR2 YFSETQ. The CDR3 spans 18 residues. J lost 3 bases, V lost 7 bases, and 11 bases had no gene match. The CDR3 coding sequence is TGCGCCAGCGGGCCGGGACTAGCGGGAGGCCATAACTACAATGAGCAGTTCTTC. Protein sequence: CASGPGLAGGHNYNEQFF.

This clone was detected once. This chain joins TRBV5-4 and TRBJ1-1; D is unclear. The CDR3 contains 16 residues. CDR1 and CDR2 (germline): SGHNT, YYREEE (reference sequence). Trimming left V 3 bases short and J 4 bases short, with 19 bases between. The DNA for the CDR3 is TGTGCCAGCAGCTCCGTACTACACTCCCCGGCCACTGAAGCTTTCTTT. Its translation is CASSSVLHSPATEAFF.

V gene TRBV19 combines with J gene TRBJ2-1; 8 bases line up with TRBD2. The V segment lost 3 bases and the J segment 5 bases; nucleotides outside the gene matches: 6. CDR3 size: 15 residues. Germline values: CDR1 LNHDA, CDR2 SQIVND (reference sequence). CDR3 loop: CASSIGRVPNNEQFF. The CDR3 bases are TGTGCCAGTAGTATCGGGAGGGTCCCGAACAATGAGCAGTTCTTC.

The chain has TRBV6-1 and TRBJ2-1; unclear D gene. Germline values: CDR1 MNHNS, CDR2 SASEGT. The CDR3 length is 13 residues. Trimming took 7 bases from V and 6 from J, leaving 13 bases between them. CDR3 loop: CASIYDWSNEQFF. The CDR3 coding sequence is TGTGCCAGCATATACGACTGGAGCAATGAGCAGTTCTTC.

This clone has more than one count but fewer than ten. The V gene is TRBV28, the J gene TRBJ2-1; D may be TRBD2 (5 bases). There are 12 residues in the CDR3. Per the germline V gene, CDR1 is MDHEN and CDR2 is SYDVKM. V was clipped by 6 bases and J by 7 bases, with 10 bases between them. CDR3 loop: CASSRERNEQFF. Here the CDR3 DNA reads TGTGCCAGCAGCCGGGAAAGGAATGAGCAGTTCTTC.

The V call is TRBV4-3, the J call TRBJ1-1, with TRBD1 identical over 7 bases. The length of the CDR3 is 15 residues. The V and J ends lost 4 bases and 5 bases, in that order; junction bases with no gene match: 10. CDR1 LGHNA and CDR2 YSLEER come from the germline V gene. DNA of the CDR3: TGCGCCAGCAGCCTCAAAGGACAGGAGGGGACTGAAGCTTTCTTT. Protein sequence: CASSLKGQEGTEAFF.

J is TRBJ1-2 and V is TRBV29-1; tentatively, D is TRBD1 (5 bases). Germline V gives CDR1 SQVTM, CDR2 ANQGSEA. Deletions cut 0 bases from V and 7 bases from J, with 12 bases between. This CDR3 has 13 residues. The CDR3 sequence: CSVEDLRRGGYTF. For the CDR3, the DNA is TGCAGCGTTGAAGATCTTAGAAGGGGTGGCTACACCTTC.

V is TRBV28 and J is TRBJ1-1; 8 nucleotides line up with TRBD1. The CDR3 loop spans 13 amino acids. Unmatched junction bases numbered 5, after V lost 6 bases and J lost 5 bases. CDR1 MDHEN and CDR2 SYDVKM come from the germline V gene. CDR3 bases: TGTGCCAGCAGGACAGGGGCGGGGACTGAAGCTTTCTTT. Protein sequence: CASRTGAGTEAFF. The full variable domain, in which reference TRBV28 and TRBJ1-1 provide the parts outside the CDR3, is DVKVTQSSRYLVKRTGEKVFLECVQDMDHENMFWYRQDPGLGLRLIYFSYDVKMKEKGDIPEGYSVSREKKERFSLILESASTNQTSMYLCASRTGAGTEAFFGQGTRLTVV.

J is TRBJ2-2 and V is TRBV5-1; D might be TRBD2 (6 bases). The CDR3 has 17 amino acids. Germline CDR1 reads SGHRS; CDR2 reads YFSETQ. V was clipped by 1 base and J by 7 bases, with 20 bases between them. In DNA form, the CDR3 reads TGCGCCAGCAGCTTGAAGTTTTTGGCTAGCGTTAACGGGGAGCTGTTTTTT. Translated, it gives CASSLKFLASVNGELFF. The full variable domain, completed using reference TRBV5-1 and TRBJ2-2, is KAGVTQTPRYLIKTRGQQVTLSCSPISGHRSVSWYQQTPGQGLQFLFEYFSETQRNKGNFPGRFSGRQFSNSRSEMNVSTLELGDSALYLCASSLKFLASVNGELFFGEGSRLTVL.

The chain has TRBV2 and TRBJ1-4; 8 bases align to TRBD1. This CDR3 contains 14 residues. Trimming removed 5 bases from V and 8 bases from J; junction bases left unmatched: 7. CDR1 is SNHLY and CDR2 is FYNNEI in the germline V gene. This CDR3 is CASSYQGAGEKLFF. CDR3 nucleotides: TGTGCCAGCAGTTACCAGGGGGCGGGCGAAAAACTGTTTTTT. The complete variable domain, with remaining parts taken from reference TRBV2 and TRBJ1-4, reads EPEVTQTPSHQVTQMGQEVILRCVPISNHLYFYWYRQILGQKVEFLVSFYNNEISEKSEIFDDQFSVERPDGSNFTLKIRSTKLEDSAMYFCASSYQGAGEKLFFGSGTQLSVL.

This clone was observed a handful of times. In nucleotides, the CDR3 is TGCAGCGTTAGGGACCCTGGGGCCAACGTCCTGACTTTC. Translated, it gives CSVRDPGANVLTF. The chain is built from TRBV29-1 and TRBJ2-6; D is perhaps TRBD1 or TRBD2 (5 bases each). V lost 5 bases and J lost 2, with 7 bases in between. The CDR3 contains 13 residues. CDR1 and CDR2 (germline): SQVTM, ANQGSEA.

This chain links TRBV29-1 with TRBJ2-7, with D perhaps being TRBD1 or TRBD2 (5 bases each). V lost 3 bases and J lost 1, with 13 bases in between. The V gene's germline CDR1 is SQVTM and CDR2 ANQGSEA. This CDR3 is 14 amino acids long. The CDR3 nucleotides are TGCAGCGTTGATGTCGAGGGACGATCCTACGAGCAGTACTTC. This sequence encodes CSVDVEGRSYEQYF.